The rows below give T cell receptor beta chains drawn from one sample of a study of cytomegalovirus exposure and HLA in healthy donors. TCRdb's copy holds only in-frame clones and misses some; the assay was immunoSEQ multiplex PCR. The table has 240,000 or so clones, 75% to 90% seen once; the top ten hold around 1.2%. The sample comprised PBMCs. The receptors originated from a woman in her twenties or thirties in good health and CMV-seropositive. CDR3s include the opening cysteine and the closing phenylalanine or tryptophan. D genes are given only for firm matches. Clone size appears in some rows only: once, few, many, or a class for an expanded clone.

clone_size: -; d_call: -; j_call: TRBJ1-1; v_call: TRBV10-3; cdr3_nt: TGTGCCATCAGTGAATTTCAGGATGCTGAAGCTTTCTTT; cdr3_aa: CAISEFQDAEAFF
clone_size: -; d_call: -; j_call: TRBJ2-3; v_call: TRBV11-3; cdr3_nt: TGTGCCAGCAGCCCCATGATGACTAGCACAGATACGCAGTATTTT; cdr3_aa: CASSPMMTSTDTQYF
clone_size: -; d_call: -; j_call: TRBJ2-1; v_call: TRBV11-2; cdr3_nt: TGTGCCAGCAGCTTAGCGGTTACCTACAATGAGCAGTTCTTC; cdr3_aa: CASSLAVTYNEQFF
clone_size: -; d_call: TRBD2; j_call: TRBJ2-1; v_call: TRBV10-3; cdr3_nt: TGTGCCATCAGCCAGCCGGGACTAGCGGGAAAGTCCTACAATGAGCAGTTCTTC; cdr3_aa: CAISQPGLAGKSYNEQFF
clone_size: few; d_call: -; j_call: TRBJ1-1; v_call: TRBV10-3; cdr3_nt: TGTGCCAGCAATGAGGTTGGCGGTACTGAAGCTTTCTTT; cdr3_aa: CASNEVGGTEAFF
clone_size: few; d_call: -; j_call: TRBJ2-7; v_call: TRBV7-8; cdr3_nt: TGTGCCAGCAGCTTAGCTAGGCTAGTCACCCACGAGCAGTACTTC; cdr3_aa: CASSLARLVTHEQYF
clone_size: -; d_call: -; j_call: TRBJ1-2; v_call: TRBV27; cdr3_nt: TGTGCCAGCAGTTCCCCCTTGGCGGGACACTATGGCTACACCTTC; cdr3_aa: CASSSPLAGHYGYTF
clone_size: -; d_call: -; j_call: TRBJ1-3; v_call: TRBV30; cdr3_nt: TGTGCCTGGACTACCGGGGGGCGCGGAAACACCATATATTTT; cdr3_aa: CAWTTGGRGNTIYF
clone_size: -; d_call: -; j_call: TRBJ1-5; v_call: TRBV5-6; cdr3_nt: TGTGCCAGCAGCTTTTCAGGGGCTCAGCCCCAGCATTTT; cdr3_aa: CASSFSGAQPQHF
clone_size: -; d_call: -; j_call: TRBJ1-4; v_call: TRBV5-1; cdr3_nt: TGCGCCAGCAGCGAATCACAGGGTCCTATTGAAAAACTGTTTTTT; cdr3_aa: CASSESQGPIEKLFF
clone_size: -; d_call: -; j_call: TRBJ2-5; v_call: TRBV6-5; cdr3_nt: TGTGCCACCGGGGTCCAAGAGACCCAGTACTTC; cdr3_aa: CATGVQETQYF
clone_size: -; d_call: TRBD1; j_call: TRBJ1-3; v_call: TRBV9; cdr3_nt: TGTGCCAGCAGCTTAGGACAGGTTGGGAACACCATATATTTT; cdr3_aa: CASSLGQVGNTIYF
clone_size: once; d_call: -; j_call: TRBJ1-3; v_call: TRBV6-5; cdr3_nt: TGTGCCAGCAGTTACAAAAGTCAGGGTTCGAACACCATATATTTT; cdr3_aa: CASSYKSQGSNTIYF
clone_size: -; d_call: -; j_call: TRBJ2-7; v_call: TRBV5-1; cdr3_nt: TGCGCCAGCAGCTTGGAGGTAGCGTTAGCCTACGAGCAGTACTTC; cdr3_aa: CASSLEVALAYEQYF
clone_size: -; d_call: -; j_call: TRBJ2-3; v_call: TRBV10-3; cdr3_nt: TGTGCCATCAGTGTGATGCTAGCAGATACGCAGTATTTT; cdr3_aa: CAISVMLADTQYF
clone_size: -; d_call: TRBD2; j_call: TRBJ2-7; v_call: TRBV7-2; cdr3_nt: TGTGCCAGCAGCTTGACTAGCGGGGACTACGAGCAGTACTTC; cdr3_aa: CASSLTSGDYEQYF
clone_size: -; d_call: -; j_call: TRBJ2-7; v_call: TRBV11-3; cdr3_nt: TGTGCCAGCAGCTCCTTTACGGGAAAGGTCTACGAGCAGTACTTC; cdr3_aa: CASSSFTGKVYEQYF
clone_size: -; d_call: -; j_call: TRBJ2-4; v_call: TRBV7-7; cdr3_nt: TGTGCCAGCAGCTTATGGAGAGAAAACATTCAGTACTTC; cdr3_aa: CASSLWRENIQYF
clone_size: -; d_call: TRBD2; j_call: TRBJ2-3; v_call: TRBV9; cdr3_nt: TGTGCCAGCAGCGTACCGGGGGAGGGAACTTTCGGGGATACGCAGTATTTT; cdr3_aa: CASSVPGEGTFGDTQYF
clone_size: -; d_call: -; j_call: TRBJ2-2; v_call: TRBV27; cdr3_nt: TGTGCCAGCAGTCCCCAGGGTGGGTTTACCGGGGAGCTGTTTTTT; cdr3_aa: CASSPQGGFTGELFF
clone_size: -; d_call: -; j_call: TRBJ2-1; v_call: TRBV4-1; cdr3_nt: TGCGCCAGCAGCCAAGAAACCGGGAATGAGCAGTTCTTC; cdr3_aa: CASSQETGNEQFF
clone_size: -; d_call: TRBD1; j_call: TRBJ1-1; v_call: TRBV29-1; cdr3_nt: TGCAGCGCGACAGGGGGCTCGGTTACTGAAGCTTTCTTT; cdr3_aa: CSATGGSVTEAFF
clone_size: few; d_call: -; j_call: TRBJ1-4; v_call: TRBV7-6; cdr3_nt: TGTGCCAGCAGCCATGGAGCCCACAGGTCTTATAATGAAAAACTGTTTTTT; cdr3_aa: CASSHGAHRSYNEKLFF